The TCR beta chain under discussion was sequenced for a study of shared clonotypes between healthy human individuals (TCRdb year 2020). Concerning the study at large: A couple of women and three men aged 18 to 49 years were included in the cohort. Between about 0.85 and 10 billion PBMCs per donor were obtained by leukapheresis. To estimate repertoire size and how much clonotypes are shared between individuals, the study performed deep sequencing of blood TCR repertoires from about 5 healthy adults. To increase sequencing depth and limit assay-specific biases, different laboratories used diverse techniques to prepare libraries and sequence TCR repertoires.

Notes on this clone: Its binding antigen is unknown. Base qualities are not at hand, and no much larger clone is one base apart. Other nucleotide sequences from this sample produce the same CDR3.

Study-level results and caveats: Based on pairwise subsampling, the degree of clonotype sharing among donors was expected to be affected by sequencing depth. Because the study included a small number of donors, the genetic and exposure-history diversity represented was limited. Sampling was restricted to blood, and TCR repertoires in tissues likely differ from the TCR repertoires found in blood.

TCR CDR3 regions were amplified from genomic DNA by multiplex PCR using the deep immunoSEQ assay. For each cell subset, the extracted genomic DNA was distributed evenly across all wells of several immunoSEQ 96-well plates, and each plate served as one replicate. Each replicate PCR for unsorted PBMC received 300 to 350 ng genomic DNA, equal to approximately 30,000 T cell genomes. Unsorted PBMC genomic DNA was sequenced across ten immunoSEQ deep assay plates. Purified libraries were measured with a Qubit 3.0 fluorometer, size-checked on a Bioanalyzer 2100, and measured again with the KAPA Library Quantification kit. Every immunoSEQ 96-well plate was sequenced on a separate single-read 150-cycle Illumina NextSeq 550 flow cell. The original methods were these. Because the immunoSEQ output held only junctional sequences and lacked quality scores, the filtering could not match the filtering applied to full-length reads. To assign V/J genes and CDR3, sequences were annotated using PyIR, a Python wrapper for IgBLAST v1.9, with IMGT germline references. Reads were removed for weak V/J assignments (E-value above 1e-6), missing CDR3, stop codons, out-of-frame junctions, or ambiguous translated residues. V3J clonotypes were defined as sequences sharing the same inferred V gene, J gene, and CDR3 amino acid sequence. Percentage overlap between repertoires was calculated by dividing the number of shared unique clonotypes by the size of the smaller repertoire. Richness of each repertoire was evaluated using RTK rarefaction, the Chao1 estimator, and Recon v2.1 estimates of unobserved clonotypes. TCRdb limited this immuneACCESS table to in-frame rearrangements with V and J called. A share of clones is missing; checked studies link under half to unresolved V genes, and the rest is unexplained. Clone size and the V and J calls come from that table; the DNA yielded D and trimming. The sample contains about 490,000 clones, about 79% of them found a single time. About an eighth of the sample is in the top ten clones.

CDR1 is given as SGHAT and CDR2 as FQDESV, both from the germline V gene (reference sequence). Reading from cysteine to phenylalanine, the CDR3 counts 14 amino acids. Of all the DNA, just the CDR3 is kept, 42 bases in frame from base 1. V is pared back by 5 bases and J by 4 bases, with 15 bases lying between the germline termini. Healthy HIV-negative adults with no recently reported acute infections or vaccinations were included as donors. Only Caucasian adults living in Nashville, Tennessee, USA were represented among the donors. In the unsorted samples, roughly 90 million PBMCs were counted, and genomic DNA was extracted using the QIAamp DNA Blood Mini kit. Blood was collected by leukapheresis, and PBMCs were isolated by Ficoll-Histopaque density gradient centrifugation and then cryopreserved in liquid nitrogen vapor phase.

The sequence was obtained from a woman aged 40 to 50 in good health. Some clones in this sample may be carry-over from other donors' samples. Recombination connected TRBV11-1 to TRBJ2-7, and possibly TRBD2, on 6 matching bases. Sequencing used PBMCs. The sequenced DNA is TGTGCCAGCAGCACCATCGGAGGGACGTACGAGCAGTACTTC. Its protein product is CASSTIGGTYEQYF.